The present TCR beta chain was sequenced within a study of T cell responses to AZD1222 COVID-19 vaccine. Whole-study findings and limits: The repertoires were collected only after the peak T cell response. Donors were mostly white British, more females; clonal diversity possibly underestimated. The number of AZD1222 recipients seropositive at baseline was only 5 to 7.

About this clone itself: Its antigen remains unidentified.

Clones were sequenced by immunoSEQ multiplex PCR, and TCRdb holds only the in-frame ones, with some missing. Of 95,000 or so clones in the sample, 89% were seen once. Germline CDR1 LNHDA, CDR2 SQIVND (reference sequence). The CDR3 runs 15 residues. V was pared by 4 bases and J by 2 bases, with 1 base of the junction left unmatched. The J gene is TRBJ2-3, the V gene TRBV19; 12 bases line up with TRBD2. The sequencing here drew on peripheral blood, taken on day 0 of MenACWY control vaccination. The sequence came from an adult in good health. The CDR3 loop is CASSRTSGDTDTQYF. The CDR3, as DNA: TGTGCCAGTAGTAGGACTAGCGGGGACACAGATACGCAGTATTTT.